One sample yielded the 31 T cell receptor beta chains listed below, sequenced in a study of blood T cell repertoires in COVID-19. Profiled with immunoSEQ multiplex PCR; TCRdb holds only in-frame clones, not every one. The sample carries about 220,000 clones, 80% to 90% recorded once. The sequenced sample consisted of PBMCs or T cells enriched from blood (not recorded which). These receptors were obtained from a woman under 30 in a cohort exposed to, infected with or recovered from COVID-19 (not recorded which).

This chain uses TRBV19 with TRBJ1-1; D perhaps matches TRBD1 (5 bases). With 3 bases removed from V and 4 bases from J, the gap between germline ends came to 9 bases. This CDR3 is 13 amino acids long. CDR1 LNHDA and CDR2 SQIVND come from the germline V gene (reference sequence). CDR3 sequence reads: CASSMGGFTEAFF. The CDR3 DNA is TGTGCCAGTAGTATGGGGGGATTCACTGAAGCTTTCTTT.

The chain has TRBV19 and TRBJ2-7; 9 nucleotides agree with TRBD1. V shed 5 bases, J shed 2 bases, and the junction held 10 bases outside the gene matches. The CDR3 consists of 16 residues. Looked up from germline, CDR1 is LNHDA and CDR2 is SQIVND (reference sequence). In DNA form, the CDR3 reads TGTGCCAGTAGTCAGGGGCCGGGACAGGGACCCTACGAGCAGTACTTC. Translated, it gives CASSQGPGQGPYEQYF.

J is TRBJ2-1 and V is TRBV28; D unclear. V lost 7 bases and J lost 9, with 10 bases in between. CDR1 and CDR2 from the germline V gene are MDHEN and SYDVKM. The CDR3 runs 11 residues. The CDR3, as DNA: TGTGCCAGCATTCAGGAAAGTGAGCAGTTCTTC. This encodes CASIQESEQFF.

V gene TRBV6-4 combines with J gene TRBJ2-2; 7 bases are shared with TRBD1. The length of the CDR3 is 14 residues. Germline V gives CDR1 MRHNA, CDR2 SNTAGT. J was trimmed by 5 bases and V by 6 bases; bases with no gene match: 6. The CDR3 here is CASRKGAMTGELFF. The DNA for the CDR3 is TGTGCCAGCAGGAAGGGGGCGATGACCGGGGAGCTGTTTTTT.

The CDR3 region is CASRFLSGAGVGKQFF. The CDR3 DNA follows: TGTGCAAGTCGCTTCCTAAGCGGAGCCGGGGTCGGTAAGCAGTTCTTC. The rearrangement joins TRBV12-2 to TRBJ2-1; the table calls TRBD2, which could not be checked here. TRBV12-2 is annotated as a pseudogene. The CDR3 has 16 residues.

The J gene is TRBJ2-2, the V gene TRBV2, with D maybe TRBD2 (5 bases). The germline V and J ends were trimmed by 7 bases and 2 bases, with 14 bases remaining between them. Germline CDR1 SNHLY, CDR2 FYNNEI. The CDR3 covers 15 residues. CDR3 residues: CASKFESGNTGELFF. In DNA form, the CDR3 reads TGTGCCAGCAAATTCGAAAGCGGCAACACCGGGGAGCTGTTTTTT.

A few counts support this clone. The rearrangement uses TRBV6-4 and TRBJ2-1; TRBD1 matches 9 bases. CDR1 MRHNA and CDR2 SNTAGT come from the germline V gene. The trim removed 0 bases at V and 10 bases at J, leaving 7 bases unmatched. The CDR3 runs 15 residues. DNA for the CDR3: TGTGCCAGCAGTGACTCAGACAGGGGGTCCTCGGAGCAGTTCTTC. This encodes CASSDSDRGSSEQFF.

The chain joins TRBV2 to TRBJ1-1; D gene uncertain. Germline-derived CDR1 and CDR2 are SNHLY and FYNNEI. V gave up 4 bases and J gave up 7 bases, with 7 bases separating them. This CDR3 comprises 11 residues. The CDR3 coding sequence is TGTGCCAGCAGTGGGTTCGGTGAAGCTTTCTTT. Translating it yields CASSGFGEAFF. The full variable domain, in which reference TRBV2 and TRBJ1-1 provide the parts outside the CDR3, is EPEVTQTPSHQVTQMGQEVILRCVPISNHLYFYWYRQILGQKVEFLVSFYNNEISEKSEIFDDQFSVERPDGSNFTLKIRSTKLEDSAMYFCASSGFGEAFFGQGTRLTVV.

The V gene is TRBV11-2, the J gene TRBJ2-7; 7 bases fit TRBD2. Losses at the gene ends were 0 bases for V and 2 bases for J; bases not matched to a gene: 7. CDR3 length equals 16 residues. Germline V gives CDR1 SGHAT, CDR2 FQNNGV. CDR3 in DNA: TGTGCCAGCAGCTTAGATCCGGGGGGAAGAGCCTACGAGCAGTACTTC. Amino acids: CASSLDPGGRAYEQYF.

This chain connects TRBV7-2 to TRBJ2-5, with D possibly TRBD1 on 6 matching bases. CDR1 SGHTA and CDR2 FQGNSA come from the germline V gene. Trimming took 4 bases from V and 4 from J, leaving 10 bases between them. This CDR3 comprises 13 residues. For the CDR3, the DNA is TGTGCCAGCAGCTCCAGCAGGGGAGAGACCCAGTACTTC. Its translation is CASSSSRGETQYF.

The CDR3 coding sequence is TGTGCCAGCAGCTTAGAGGGGGCAGCATACACCTTC. Its protein product is CASSLEGAAYTF. The chain links TRBV11-2 to TRBJ1-2; D might be TRBD1 (6 bases). The CDR3 sequence is 12 residues long. The ends were cut back, 0 bases at V and 11 bases at J, with 10 bases in the middle. Germline CDR1 reads SGHAT; CDR2 reads FQNNGV.

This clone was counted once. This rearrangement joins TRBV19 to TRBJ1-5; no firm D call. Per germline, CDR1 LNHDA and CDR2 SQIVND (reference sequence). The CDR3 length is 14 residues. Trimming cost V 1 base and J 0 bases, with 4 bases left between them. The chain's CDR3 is CASSIVRSNQPQHF. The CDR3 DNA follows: TGTGCCAGTAGTATAGTCCGTAGCAATCAGCCCCAGCATTTT.

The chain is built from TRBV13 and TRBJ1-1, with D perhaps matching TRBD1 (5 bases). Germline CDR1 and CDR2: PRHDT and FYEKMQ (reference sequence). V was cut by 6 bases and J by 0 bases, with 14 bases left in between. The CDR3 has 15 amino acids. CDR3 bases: TGTGCCAGCAGGGCGACAGCCAAATTGAACACTGAAGCTTTCTTT. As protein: CASRATAKLNTEAFF.

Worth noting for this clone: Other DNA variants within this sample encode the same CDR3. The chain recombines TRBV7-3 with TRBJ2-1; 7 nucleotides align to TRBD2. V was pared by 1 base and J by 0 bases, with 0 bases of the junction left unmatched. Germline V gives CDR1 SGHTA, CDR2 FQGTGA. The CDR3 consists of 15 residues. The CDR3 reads CASSLSGSSYNEQFF. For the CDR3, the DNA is TGTGCCAGCAGCTTAAGCGGGAGCTCCTACAATGAGCAGTTCTTC.

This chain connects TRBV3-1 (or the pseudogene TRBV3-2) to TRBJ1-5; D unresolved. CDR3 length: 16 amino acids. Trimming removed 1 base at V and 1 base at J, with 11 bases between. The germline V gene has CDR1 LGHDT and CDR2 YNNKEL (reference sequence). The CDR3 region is CASSQGGIGSNQPQHF. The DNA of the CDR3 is TGTGCCAGCAGCCAAGGAGGAATTGGCAGCAATCAGCCCCAGCATTTT.

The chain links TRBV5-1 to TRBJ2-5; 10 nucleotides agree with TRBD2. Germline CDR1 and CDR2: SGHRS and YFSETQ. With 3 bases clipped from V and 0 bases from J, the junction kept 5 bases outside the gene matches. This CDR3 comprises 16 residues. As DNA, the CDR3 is TGCGCCAGCAGCTCGTTAGCGGGGGGAAACCAAGAGACCCAGTACTTC. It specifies CASSSLAGGNQETQYF.

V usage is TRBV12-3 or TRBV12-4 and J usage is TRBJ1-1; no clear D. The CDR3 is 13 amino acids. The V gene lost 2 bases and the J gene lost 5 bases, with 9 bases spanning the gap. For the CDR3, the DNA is TGTGCCAGCAGTTTAATAAGTCGGACTGAAGCTTTCTTT. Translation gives CASSLISRTEAFF.

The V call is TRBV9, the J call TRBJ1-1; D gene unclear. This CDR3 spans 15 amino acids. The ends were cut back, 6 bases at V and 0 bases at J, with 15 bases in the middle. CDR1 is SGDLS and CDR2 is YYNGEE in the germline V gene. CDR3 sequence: CASNGVGGMNTEAFF. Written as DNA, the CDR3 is TGTGCCAGCAACGGGGTTGGTGGGATGAACACTGAAGCTTTCTTT.

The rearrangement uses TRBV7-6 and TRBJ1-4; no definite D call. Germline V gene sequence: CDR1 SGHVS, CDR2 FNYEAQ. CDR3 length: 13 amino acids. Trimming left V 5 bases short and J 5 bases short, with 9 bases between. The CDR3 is CASSPERNEKLFF. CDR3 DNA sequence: TGTGCCAGCAGCCCCGAGCGGAATGAAAAACTGTTTTTT.

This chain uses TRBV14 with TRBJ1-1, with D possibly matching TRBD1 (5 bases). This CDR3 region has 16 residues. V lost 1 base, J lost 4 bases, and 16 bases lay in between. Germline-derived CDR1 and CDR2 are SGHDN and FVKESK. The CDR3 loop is CASSQGVDRGVTEAFF. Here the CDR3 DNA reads TGTGCCAGCAGCCAAGGGGTTGACCGGGGGGTCACTGAAGCTTTCTTT.

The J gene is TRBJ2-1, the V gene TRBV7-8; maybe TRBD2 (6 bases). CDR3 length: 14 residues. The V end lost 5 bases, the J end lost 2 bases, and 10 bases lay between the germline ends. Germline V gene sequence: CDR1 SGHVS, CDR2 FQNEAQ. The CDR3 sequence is CASSPGEAYNEQFF. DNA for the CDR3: TGTGCCAGCAGCCCGGGGGAAGCCTACAATGAGCAGTTCTTC.

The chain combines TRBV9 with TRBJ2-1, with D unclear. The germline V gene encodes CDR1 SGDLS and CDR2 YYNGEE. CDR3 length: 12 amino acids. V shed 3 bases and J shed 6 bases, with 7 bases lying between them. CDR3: CASSDSLNEQFF. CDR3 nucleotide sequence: TGTGCCAGCAGCGACAGCCTCAATGAGCAGTTCTTC.

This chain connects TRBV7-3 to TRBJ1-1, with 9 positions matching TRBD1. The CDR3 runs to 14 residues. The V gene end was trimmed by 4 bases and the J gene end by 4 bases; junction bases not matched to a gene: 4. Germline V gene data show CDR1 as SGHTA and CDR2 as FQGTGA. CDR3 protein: CASSSPGQGTEAFF. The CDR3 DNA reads TGTGCCAGCAGCTCACCGGGACAGGGCACTGAAGCTTTCTTT.

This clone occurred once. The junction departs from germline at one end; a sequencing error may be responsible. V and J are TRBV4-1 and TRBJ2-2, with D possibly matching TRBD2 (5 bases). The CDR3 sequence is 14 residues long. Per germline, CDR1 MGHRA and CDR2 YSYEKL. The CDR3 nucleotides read TGCGCCAGCAGCCAAGTTCCGAACACCGGGGAACTGTTTTTT. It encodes CASSQVPNTGELFF.

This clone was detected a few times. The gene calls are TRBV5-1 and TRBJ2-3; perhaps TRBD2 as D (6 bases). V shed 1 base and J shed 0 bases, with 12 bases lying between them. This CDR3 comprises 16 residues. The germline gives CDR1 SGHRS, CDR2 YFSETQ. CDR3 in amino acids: CASSLSSAGSTDTQYF. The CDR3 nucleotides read TGCGCCAGCAGCTTGTCTTCGGCGGGGAGCACAGATACGCAGTATTTT.

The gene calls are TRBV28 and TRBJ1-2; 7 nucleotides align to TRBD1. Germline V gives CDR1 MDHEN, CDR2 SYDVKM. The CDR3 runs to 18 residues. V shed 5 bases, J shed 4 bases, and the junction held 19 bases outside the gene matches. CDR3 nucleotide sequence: TGTGCCAGCAGTACCCCCCTCGCCTCCAGAGGGGGCCTCTATGGCTACACCTTC. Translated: CASSTPLASRGGLYGYTF.

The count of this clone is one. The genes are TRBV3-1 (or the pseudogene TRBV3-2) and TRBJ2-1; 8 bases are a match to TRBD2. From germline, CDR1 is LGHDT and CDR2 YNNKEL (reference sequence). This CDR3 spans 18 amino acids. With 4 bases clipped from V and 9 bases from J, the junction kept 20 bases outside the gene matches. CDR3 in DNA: TGTGCCAGCAGCCCCTCTGGGACTCTTAGCGGGAATTTCGGTGAGCAGTTCTTC. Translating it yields CASSPSGTLSGNFGEQFF.

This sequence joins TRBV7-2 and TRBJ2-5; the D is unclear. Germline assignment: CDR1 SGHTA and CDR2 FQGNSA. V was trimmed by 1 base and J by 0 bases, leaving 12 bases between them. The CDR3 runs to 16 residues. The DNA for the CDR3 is TGTGCCAGCAGCTTAGGGGTCCACACTAACCAAGAGACCCAGTACTTC. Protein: CASSLGVHTNQETQYF.

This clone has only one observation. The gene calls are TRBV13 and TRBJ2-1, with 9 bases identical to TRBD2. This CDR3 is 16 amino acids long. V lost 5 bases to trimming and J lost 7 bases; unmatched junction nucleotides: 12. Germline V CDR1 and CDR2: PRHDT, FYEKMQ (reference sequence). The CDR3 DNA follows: TGTGCCAGCAGCACTTCGGCCGGACTAGCGTCGAATGAGCAGTTCTTC. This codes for CASSTSAGLASNEQFF.

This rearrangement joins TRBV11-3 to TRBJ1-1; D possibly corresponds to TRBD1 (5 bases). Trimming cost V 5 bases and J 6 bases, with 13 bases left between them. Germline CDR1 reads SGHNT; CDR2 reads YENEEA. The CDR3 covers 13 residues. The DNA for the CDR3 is TGTGCCAGCAGCCTTGGGGCGGGGTCTGAAGCTTTCTTT. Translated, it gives CASSLGAGSEAFF. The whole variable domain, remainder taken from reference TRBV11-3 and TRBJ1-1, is EAGVVQSPRYKIIEKKQPVAFWCNPISGHNTLYWYLQNLGQGPELLIRYENEEAVDDSQLPKDRFSAERLKGVDSTLKIQPAELGDSAVYLCASSLGAGSEAFFGQGTRLTVV.

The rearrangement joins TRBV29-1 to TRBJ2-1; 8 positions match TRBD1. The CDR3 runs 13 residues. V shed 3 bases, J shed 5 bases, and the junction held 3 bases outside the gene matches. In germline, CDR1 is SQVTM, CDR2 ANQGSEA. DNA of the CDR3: TGCAGCGTTGACAGGGGGCAGCACAATGAGCAGTTCTTC. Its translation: CSVDRGQHNEQFF.